This TCR beta chain comes out of a study of breast tumors, draining lymph nodes, adjacent tissues (dated by TCRdb to the mid-2010s). Regarding the study in general: The study compared TCR beta repertoires across tumor, adjacent nontumor tissue and axillary lymph nodes from breast cancer patients. In human breast cancer, the study set out to evaluate how tumor, surrounding tissue and draining lymph node repertoires relate to one another and whether T cells may move between these sites.

Lymph node samples were obtained from the axillary draining lymph nodes of breast cancer patients. Sequencing instrument: Illumina HiSeq 2000. TCR beta chain libraries were generated through multiplex PCR amplification. High-throughput sequencing was used to analyze the amplified TCR beta chain products. The public reads were reanalyzed by TCRdb: fastp trimming at Q25, MiXCR alignment, in-frame beta chains only. When rows share a CDR3 protein, they turn into one entry using the most common DNA and genes. In all, the sample holds approximately 170,000 distinct CDR3 sequences, and 30% to 35% of those were seen once. Around 4% of the sample belongs to the ten largest clones. Measured from the cysteine to the phenylalanine, the CDR3 is 16 residues long. Solely the CDR3 DNA is kept, with 48 bases framed from the first base. Trimming leaves V shorter by 5 bases and J shorter by 8 bases, with the junction holding 8 bases beyond the gene matches. CDR1 and CDR2 were assigned from the germline V gene as SGHTA and FQGNSA.

On the study overall, not on this receptor specifically: The data were considered consistent with most tumor T cells being derived from the lymph node and subsequently expanding within tumor tissue. Tumor and nontumor tissue repertoires were found to be significantly more similar in luminal-like than in basal-like breast cancer. Tumor T-cell repertoires showed less diversity than lymph node repertoires and more diversity than nontumor tissue repertoires, and tumor T-cell repertoires showed preferential V and J gene usage. The study presented the conclusion that tumor T cells originate in lymph nodes as consistent with a hypothesis, not as something directly demonstrated.

In this sample, this clonotype turned up many times. The specificity of this receptor is unknown. No quality values exist for individual bases; no much larger clone is one base distant. The clonotype comes from a female donor with breast cancer. Some clones in this sample may be carry-over from other donors' samples. The chain is assembled from TRBV7-2 and TRBJ2-1; 14 middle bases align to TRBD2. Material for sequencing was axillary lymph node tissue. At the DNA level, the sequence is TGTGCCAGCAGCCCAAGACTAGCGGGAGGGCCTTATGAGCAGTTCTTC. Protein translation: CASSPRLAGGPYEQFF.